The rows below give T cell receptor beta chains drawn from one sample of a study of cytomegalovirus exposure and HLA in healthy donors. Clones were sequenced by immunoSEQ multiplex PCR, and TCRdb holds only the in-frame ones, with some missing. The table lists around 150,000 clones, about 82% of them singletons, with less than 5% in the top ten. The sequenced material came from PBMCs. The origin of the receptors is a man aged 25-40 years in good health. Each CDR3 is given with its conserved first and last residue. A D gene is named only where the DNA matches it firmly. Expanded clones get a size class; other rows say once, few or many, or leave the size out.

D,length,V,size,J,DNA,CDR3
NA,14,TRBV7-8,NA,TRBJ2-7,TGTGCCAGCGGGGAGTTGACGGGTTTTGGCGAGCAGTACTTC,CASGELTGFGEQYF
TRBD1,13,TRBV27,NA,TRBJ1-1,TGTGCCAGCAGTAGACAGGGGGAGACTGAAGCTTTCTTT,CASSRQGETEAFF
NA,14,TRBV9,NA,TRBJ2-5,TGTGCCAGCAGCGTAGGGGGGGTAGAAGAGACCCAGTACTTC,CASSVGGVEETQYF
TRBD1,15,TRBV30,NA,TRBJ1-6,TGTGCCTTTTCGACAGGGCGAGGGTATAATTCACCCCTCCACTTT,CAFSTGRGYNSPLHF
NA,12,TRBV30,NA,TRBJ2-3,TGTGCCTCTTCCGGAGGGGGCGGTACGCAGTATTTT,CASSGGGGTQYF
TRBD2,16,TRBV2,few,TRBJ2-1,TGTGCCAGCAGTGAACTCCCGGGAGGGCCGGTTTATGAGCAGTTCTTC,CASSELPGGPVYEQFF
NA,13,TRBV18,NA,TRBJ2-1,TGTGCCAGCTCAATTTCGTCTAGCAGTGAGCAGTTCTTC,CASSISSSSEQFF
TRBD2,19,TRBV11-3,NA,TRBJ2-2,TGTGCCAGCAGCCTCTGGGAGATTTTATGGCGGGAGTGTCCCGGGGAGCTGTTTTTT,CASSLWEILWRECPGELFF
NA,16,TRBV19,NA,TRBJ1-3,TGTGCCAGTAGTATCCCCCGTGGGCTCTCTGGAAACACCATATATTTT,CASSIPRGLSGNTIYF
NA,13,TRBV6-5,NA,TRBJ2-3,TGTGCCAGCAGTTACTTTTCGGGAGATACGCAGTATTTT,CASSYFSGDTQYF
NA,16,TRBV18,NA,TRBJ2-3,TGTGCCAGCTCACATCGGAGAGCGCAGGGTAGAGATACGCAGTATTTT,CASSHRRAQGRDTQYF
TRBD1,13,TRBV27,once,TRBJ1-5,TGTGCCAGCAGTTTAACAGGGGCCCAGCCCCAGCATTTT,CASSLTGAQPQHF
NA,15,TRBV9,NA,TRBJ2-5,TGTGCCAGCAGCGAAGCAGGGTACACTCAAGAGACCCAGTACTTC,CASSEAGYTQETQYF
TRBD1,13,TRBV7-9,NA,TRBJ1-2,TGTGCCACGGGGACAGCTCCTGGCTATGGCTACACCTTC,CATGTAPGYGYTF
TRBD1,18,TRBV9,NA,TRBJ2-5,TGTGCCAGCAGCCCCCCCAACCCGGGACAGGGGCGACAAGAGACCCAGTACTTC,CASSPPNPGQGRQETQYF
TRBD2,15,TRBV28,NA,TRBJ2-7,TGTGCCAGCAATTCAGGGACTAGAGCCTTCTACGAGCAGTACTTC,CASNSGTRAFYEQYF
TRBD2,12,TRBV2,NA,TRBJ2-7,TGTGCCAGCAGAACGGGGGGGGACGAGCAGTACTTC,CASRTGGDEQYF
TRBD2,15,TRBV5-6,few,TRBJ2-1,TGTGCCAGCAGCTTGCTACTAGCGGGTAGCAATGAGCAGTTCTTC,CASSLLLAGSNEQFF
TRBD2,13,TRBV28,NA,TRBJ2-5,TGTGCCAGCACACCTAGCGGGAGAGAGACCCAGTACTTC,CASTPSGRETQYF
NA,13,TRBV7-3,NA,TRBJ1-1,TGTGCCAGCAGCGTAGATGGGAACACTGAAGCTTTCTTT,CASSVDGNTEAFF
NA,18,TRBV25-1,once,TRBJ2-1,TGTGCCAGCAGTGAAGAAGCGGTGACCCAAAGTTCCTACAATGAGCAGTTCTTC,CASSEEAVTQSSYNEQFF
NA,13,TRBV18,NA,TRBJ2-5,TGTGCCAGCTCACTTACACACGGGGAGACCCAGTACTTC,CASSLTHGETQYF
NA,15,TRBV28,NA,TRBJ2-7,TGTGCCAGCAGTTTATCGCGCCTAGTTTCCTACGAGCAGTACTTC,CASSLSRLVSYEQYF
NA,13,TRBV6-5,NA,TRBJ2-1,TGTGCCAGCGGGGAGGGGGAGATAGCTGAGCAGTTCTTC,CASGEGEIAEQFF
TRBD1,14,TRBV27,NA,TRBJ1-2,TGTGCCAGCAGTCCTTCGACAGGGGTTTATGGCTACACCTTC,CASSPSTGVYGYTF
TRBD1,14,TRBV6-5,NA,TRBJ2-2,TGTGCCGGAACGGACAGGGGGCGCGGCGGGGAGCTGTTTTTT,CAGTDRGRGGELFF
TRBD1,14,TRBV6-5,NA,TRBJ2-1,TGTGCCAGCAGTTACCGGGACAGCAACAATGAGCAGTTCTTC,CASSYRDSNNEQFF
NA,14,TRBV28,NA,TRBJ1-3,TGTGCCAGCAGTACTGGGGGGGCCGGAAACACCATATATTTT,CASSTGGAGNTIYF
TRBD2,21,TRBV4-2,NA,TRBJ2-2,TGTGCCAGCAGCCAAGATCCTGTATGGGGAGGGCCAGGATCCTCCACCGGGGAGCTGTTTTTT,CASSQDPVWGGPGSSTGELFF
NA,15,TRBV21-1,NA,TRBJ2-2,TGTGCCAGCAGCCACCGGCAGGGTAAGACCGGGGAGCTGTTTTTT,CASSHRQGKTGELFF
TRBD2,16,TRBV5-1,NA,TRBJ2-5,TGCGCCAGCAGCTTAGGCCCTAGCGGGAAACAAGAGACCCAGTACTTC,CASSLGPSGKQETQYF
NA,13,TRBV7-3,NA,TRBJ2-3,TGTGCCAGCAGCTCAAGGACCAGCGGCCCGCAGTATTTT,CASSSRTSGPQYF
NA,11,TRBV7-8,NA,TRBJ2-7,TGTGCCAGCAGCTTACGGGACACCTATCGGTTC,CASSLRDTYRF
TRBD1,12,TRBV29-1,once,TRBJ2-7,TGCAGCGTTTTGTCAGGGGGCTCCGAGCAGTACTTC,CSVLSGGSEQYF
TRBD1,13,TRBV18,NA,TRBJ1-1,TGTGCCAGCTCACCGACAGGGGGCACTGAAGCTTTCTTT,CASSPTGGTEAFF
TRBD1,15,TRBV9,NA,TRBJ2-1,TGTGCCAGCAGCGTAGTGGGACAGTCATGGGATGAGCAGTTCTTC,CASSVVGQSWDEQFF
TRBD2,16,TRBV4-1,NA,TRBJ2-1,TGCGCCAGCAGCCAAGATCGGGCTAGCGGGAACAATGAGCAGTTCTTC,CASSQDRASGNNEQFF
NA,13,TRBV7-2,NA,TRBJ1-5,TGTGCCAGCAGCGGGCAGACCAATCAGCCCCAGCATTTT,CASSGQTNQPQHF
NA,12,TRBV29-1,NA,TRBJ2-7,TGCAGCGTTCGGGACATATACTACGAGCAGTACTTC,CSVRDIYYEQYF
TRBD2,14,TRBV28,NA,TRBJ2-4,TGTGCCAGCAGTTCCCCGGGACTAAAAAACATTCAGTACTTC,CASSSPGLKNIQYF
NA,15,TRBV6-6,NA,TRBJ2-5,TGTGCCAGCAGTCCGCCGGGACTTAATCAAGAGACCCAGTACTTC,CASSPPGLNQETQYF